The following is a T cell receptor (beta chain) sequence with its context. The record originates from a study of cytomegalovirus exposure and HLA in healthy donors. V shed 3 bases, J shed 3 bases, and the junction held 2 bases outside the gene matches. The CDR3 is 14 amino acids. Germline V lookup: CDR1 SGHTA, CDR2 FQGNSA. The PCR employed 60 Vbeta primers together with 13 Jbeta primers. TCRdb keeps only in-frame clones here, not all; method: immunoSEQ multiplex PCR. This sample contains some 31,000 clones. The rearrangement uses TRBV7-2 and TRBJ2-3; 8 nucleotides match TRBD2. The receptor was isolated from a woman in her 40s in good health and CMV-seropositive. Input material: PBMCs. CDR3 DNA: TGTGCCAGCAGCTTCAGCGGGAGTACAGATACGCAGTATTTT. Translated: CASSFSGSTDTQYF.